The next 2 T cell receptor beta chains were all read from a single sample in a study of monozygotic twins with inflammatory bowel disease. TCRdb re-analyzed the 5' RACE reads; it lists each CDR3 protein once, without DNA. This sample contains about 420,000 distinct CDR3 sequences. Sample: blood. These receptors were collected from a human donor with ulcerative colitis or Crohn's disease, or a healthy co-twin of an affected twin (not recorded which).

The chain uses TRBV30 and TRBJ2-6; TCRdb outputs TRBD1, but without DNA this stays unchecked. CDR1 is GTSNPN, CDR2 SVGIG, per germline (reference sequence). The CDR3 sequence is 17 residues long. This CDR3 reads CAWSSRGRVLGANVLTF.

The chain couples TRBV28 to TRBJ1-1. This CDR3 region has 13 residues. In germline, CDR1 is MDHEN, CDR2 SYDVKM. CDR3 sequence: CASTSRDRAEAFF.